A single sample is the source of the 3 T cell receptor beta chains below, sequenced in a study of T cells in localized non-small cell lung cancer. This table comes from immunoSEQ multiplex PCR, and its TCRdb copy is limited to in-frame clones, with some not included. The sample carries about 30,000 clones, roughly 94% recorded once. Specimen: peripheral blood, collected before any cancer treatment. Every receptor here comes from a woman aged 35-75 years with stage I lung adenocarcinoma.

The gene calls are TRBV11-3 and TRBJ2-7, with 7 bases matching TRBD1. Germline V gene data show CDR1 as SGHNT and CDR2 as YENEEA. The CDR3 has 13 residues. Losses at the gene ends were 3 bases for V and 3 bases for J; bases not matched to a gene: 2. CDR3 DNA sequence: TGTGCCAGCAGCTTCAGGGACAGCTACGAGCAGTACTTC. This gives the protein CASSFRDSYEQYF. The full variable domain, its missing parts supplied by reference TRBV11-3 and TRBJ2-7, is EAGVVQSPRYKIIEKKQPVAFWCNPISGHNTLYWYLQNLGQGPELLIRYENEEAVDDSQLPKDRFSAERLKGVDSTLKIQPAELGDSAVYLCASSFRDSYEQYFGPGTRLTVT.

As DNA, the CDR3 is TGTGCCAGCACACCTTGGACCCCCCCTGACAATGAGCAGTTCTTC. Translating gives CASTPWTPPDNEQFF. The chain recombines TRBV28 with TRBJ2-1; D is undetermined. The germline CDR1 and CDR2 sequences are MDHEN and SYDVKM. The CDR3 loop spans 15 amino acids. V lost 7 bases to trimming and J lost 5 bases, with 18 bases between them.

The V and J genes are TRBV11-2 and TRBJ1-2; D uncertain. The CDR3 is made up of 13 amino acids. The V gene's germline CDR1 is SGHAT and CDR2 FQNNGV. V was trimmed by 5 bases and J by 6 bases, leaving 13 bases between them. The CDR3: CASSAREFHGYTF. CDR3 DNA sequence: TGTGCCAGCAGCGCCCGGGAGTTCCATGGCTACACCTTC.